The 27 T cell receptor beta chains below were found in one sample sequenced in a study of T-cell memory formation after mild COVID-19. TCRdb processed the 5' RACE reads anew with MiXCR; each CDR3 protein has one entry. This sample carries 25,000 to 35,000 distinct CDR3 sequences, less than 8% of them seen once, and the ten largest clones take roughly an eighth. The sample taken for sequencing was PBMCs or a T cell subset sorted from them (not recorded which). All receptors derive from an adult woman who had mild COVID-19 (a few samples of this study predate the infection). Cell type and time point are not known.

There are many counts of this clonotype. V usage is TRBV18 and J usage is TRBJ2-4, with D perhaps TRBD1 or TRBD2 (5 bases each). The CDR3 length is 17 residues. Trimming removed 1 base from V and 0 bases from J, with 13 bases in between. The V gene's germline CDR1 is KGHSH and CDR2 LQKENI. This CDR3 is CASSPLGPQAAKNIQYF. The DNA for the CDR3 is TGTGCCAGCTCACCACTGGGACCTCAAGCAGCCAAAAACATTCAGTACTTC. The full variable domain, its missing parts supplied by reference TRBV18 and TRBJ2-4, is NAGVMQNPRHLVRRRGQEARLRCSPMKGHSHVYWYRQLPEEGLKFMVYLQKENIIDESGMPKERFSAEFPKEGPSILRIQQVVRGDSAAYFCASSPLGPQAAKNIQYFGAGTRLSVL.

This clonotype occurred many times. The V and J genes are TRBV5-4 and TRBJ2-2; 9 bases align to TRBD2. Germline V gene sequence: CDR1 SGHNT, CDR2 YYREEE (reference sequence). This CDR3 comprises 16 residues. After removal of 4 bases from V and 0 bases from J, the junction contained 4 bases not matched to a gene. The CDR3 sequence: CASSRTSGPNTGELFF. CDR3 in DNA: TGTGCCAGCAGCAGAACTAGCGGGCCGAACACCGGGGAGCTGTTTTTT. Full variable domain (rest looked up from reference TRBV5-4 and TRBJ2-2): ETGVTQSPTHLIKTRGQQVTLRCSSQSGHNTVSWYQQALGQGPQFIFQYYREEENGRGNFPPRFSGLQFPNYSSELNVNALELDDSALYLCASSRTSGPNTGELFFGEGSRLTVL.

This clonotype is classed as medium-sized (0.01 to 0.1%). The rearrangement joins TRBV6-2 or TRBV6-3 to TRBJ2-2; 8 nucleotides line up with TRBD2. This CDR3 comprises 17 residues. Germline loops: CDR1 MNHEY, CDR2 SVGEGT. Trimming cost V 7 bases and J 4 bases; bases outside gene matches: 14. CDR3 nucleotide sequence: TGTGCCAGCATTTTAACCCCGGGACTAGGGGCCACCGGGGAGCTGTTTTTT. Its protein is CASILTPGLGATGELFF.

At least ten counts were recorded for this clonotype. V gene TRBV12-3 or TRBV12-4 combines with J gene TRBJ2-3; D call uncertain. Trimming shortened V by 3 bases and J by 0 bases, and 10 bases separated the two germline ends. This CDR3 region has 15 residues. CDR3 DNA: TGTGCCAGCAGTTTGGAAGCCCTTAGCACAGATACGCAGTATTTT. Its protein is CASSLEALSTDTQYF.

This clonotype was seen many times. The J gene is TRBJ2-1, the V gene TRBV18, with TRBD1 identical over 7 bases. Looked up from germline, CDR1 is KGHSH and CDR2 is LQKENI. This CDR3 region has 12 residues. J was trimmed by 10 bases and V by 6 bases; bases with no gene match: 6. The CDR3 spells CASSSTGTEQFF. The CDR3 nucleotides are TGTGCCAGCTCGTCGACAGGGACCGAGCAGTTCTTC.

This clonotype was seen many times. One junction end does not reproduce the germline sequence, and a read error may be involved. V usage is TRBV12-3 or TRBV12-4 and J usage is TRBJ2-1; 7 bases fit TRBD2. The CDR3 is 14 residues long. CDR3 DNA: TGTGCCAGCAGTCTAGCGGCTGAGGTGAATGAGCAGTTCTTC. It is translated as CASSLAAEVNEQFF.

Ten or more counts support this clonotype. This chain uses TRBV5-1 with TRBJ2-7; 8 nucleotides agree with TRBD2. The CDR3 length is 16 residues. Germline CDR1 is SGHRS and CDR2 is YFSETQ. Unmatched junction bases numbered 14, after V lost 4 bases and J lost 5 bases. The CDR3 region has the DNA TGCGCCAGCAGCCTACCCACCGGGGGGGGAGGTGACGAGCAGTACTTC. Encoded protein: CASSLPTGGGGDEQYF.

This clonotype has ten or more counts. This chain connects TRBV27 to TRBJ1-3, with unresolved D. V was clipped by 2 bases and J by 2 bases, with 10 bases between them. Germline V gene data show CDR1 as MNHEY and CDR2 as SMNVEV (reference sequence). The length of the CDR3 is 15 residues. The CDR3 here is CASSLIGVPGNTIYF. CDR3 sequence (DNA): TGTGCCAGCAGTTTAATCGGGGTCCCTGGAAACACCATATATTTT.

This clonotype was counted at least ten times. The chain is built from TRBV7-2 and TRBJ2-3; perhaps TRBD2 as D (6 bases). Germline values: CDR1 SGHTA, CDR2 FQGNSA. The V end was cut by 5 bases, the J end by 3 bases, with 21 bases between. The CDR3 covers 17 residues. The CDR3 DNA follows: TGTGCCAGCAGCCATCCTGGCGGAGGCGGGAAGACAGATACGCAGTATTTT. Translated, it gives CASSHPGGGGKTDTQYF.

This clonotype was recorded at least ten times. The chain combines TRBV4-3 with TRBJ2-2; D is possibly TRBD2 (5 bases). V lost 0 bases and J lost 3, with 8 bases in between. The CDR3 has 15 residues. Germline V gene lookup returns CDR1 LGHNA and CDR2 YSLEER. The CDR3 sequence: CASSQEDLYTGELFF. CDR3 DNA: TGCGCCAGCAGCCAAGAGGACTTGTACACCGGGGAGCTGTTTTTT.

The CDR3 DNA follows: TGTGCCAGCAGTGAATTGAGAGGCCCCCTCACAGATACGCAGTATTTT. It encodes CASSELRGPLTDTQYF. The chain joins TRBV2 to TRBJ2-3, with no clear D. This CDR3 contains 16 residues. Germline loops: CDR1 SNHLY, CDR2 FYNNEI. V was trimmed by 2 bases and J by 2 bases, leaving 14 bases between them.

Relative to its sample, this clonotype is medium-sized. The CDR3 DNA reads TGTGCCAGCAGTTTCGCAGGGGGCTTAGCCAAAAACATTCAGTACTTC. It encodes CASSFAGGLAKNIQYF. This chain connects TRBV12-3 or TRBV12-4 to TRBJ2-4, with 8 bases fitting TRBD1. The CDR3 is 16 residues long. Losses at the gene ends were 3 bases for V and 0 bases for J; bases not matched to a gene: 4.

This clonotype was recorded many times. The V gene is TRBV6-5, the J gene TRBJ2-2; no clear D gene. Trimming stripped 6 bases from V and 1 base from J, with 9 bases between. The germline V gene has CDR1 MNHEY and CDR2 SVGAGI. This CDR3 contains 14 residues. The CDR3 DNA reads TGTGCCAGCAGAAAACCAGGGAACACCGGGGAGCTGTTTTTT. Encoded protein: CASRKPGNTGELFF.

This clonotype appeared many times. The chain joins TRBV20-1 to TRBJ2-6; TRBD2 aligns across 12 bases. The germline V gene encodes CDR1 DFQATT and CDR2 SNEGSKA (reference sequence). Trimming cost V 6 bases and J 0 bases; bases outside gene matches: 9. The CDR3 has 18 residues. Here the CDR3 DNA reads TGCAGTGCCCCTACCGGACTAGCGGGACGCTCTGGGGCCAACGTCCTGACTTTC. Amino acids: CSAPTGLAGRSGANVLTF.

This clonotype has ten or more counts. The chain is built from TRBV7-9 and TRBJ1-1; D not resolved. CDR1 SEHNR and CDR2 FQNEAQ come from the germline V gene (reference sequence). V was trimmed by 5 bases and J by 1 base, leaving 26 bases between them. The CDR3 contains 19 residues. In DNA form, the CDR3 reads TGTGCCAGCAGCCACCGGACGGGGTCGCTTCGCGCTGCGAACACTGAAGCTTTCTTT. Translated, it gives CASSHRTGSLRAANTEAFF.

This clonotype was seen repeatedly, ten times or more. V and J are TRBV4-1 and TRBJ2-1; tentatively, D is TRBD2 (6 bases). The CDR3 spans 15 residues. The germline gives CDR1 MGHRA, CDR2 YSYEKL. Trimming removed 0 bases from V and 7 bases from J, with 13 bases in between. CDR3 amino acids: CASSQDPLAGNEQFF. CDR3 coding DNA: TGCGCCAGCAGCCAAGATCCACTAGCTGGGAATGAGCAGTTCTTC.

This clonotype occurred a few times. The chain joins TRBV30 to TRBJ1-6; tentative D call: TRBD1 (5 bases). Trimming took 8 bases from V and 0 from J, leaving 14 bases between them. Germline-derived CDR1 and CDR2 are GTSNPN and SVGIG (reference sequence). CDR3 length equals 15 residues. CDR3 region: CAARGLSSYNSPLHF. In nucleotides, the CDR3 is TGTGCCGCCCGGGGCTTAAGCTCCTATAATTCACCCCTCCACTTT.

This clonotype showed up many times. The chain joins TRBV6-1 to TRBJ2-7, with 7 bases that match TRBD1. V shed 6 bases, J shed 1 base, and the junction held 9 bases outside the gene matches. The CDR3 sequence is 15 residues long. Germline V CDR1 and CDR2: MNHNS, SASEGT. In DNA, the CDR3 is TGTGCCAGCAGACCACTGGGACAGCAATCCTACGAGCAGTACTTC. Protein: CASRPLGQQSYEQYF.

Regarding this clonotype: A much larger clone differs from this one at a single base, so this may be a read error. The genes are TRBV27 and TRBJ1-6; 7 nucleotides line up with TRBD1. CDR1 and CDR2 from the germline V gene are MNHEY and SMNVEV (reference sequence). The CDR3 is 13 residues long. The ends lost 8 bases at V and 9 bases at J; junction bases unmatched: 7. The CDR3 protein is CASEGGGGSPLHF. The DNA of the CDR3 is TGTGCCAGCGAGGGAGGGGGCGGTTCACCCCTCCACTTT.

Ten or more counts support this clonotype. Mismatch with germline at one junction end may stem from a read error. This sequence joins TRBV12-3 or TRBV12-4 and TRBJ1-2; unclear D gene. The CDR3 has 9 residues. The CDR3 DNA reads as TGTGCCAGCACCGTCCATCGACCATTC. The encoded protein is CASTVHRPF.

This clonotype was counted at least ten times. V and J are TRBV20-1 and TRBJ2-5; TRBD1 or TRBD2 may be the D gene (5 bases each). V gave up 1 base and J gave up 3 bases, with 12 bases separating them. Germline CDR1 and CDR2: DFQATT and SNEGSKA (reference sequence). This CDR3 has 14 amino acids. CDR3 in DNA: TGCAGTGCTAGAGGAGGGGCCGCCGAAGAGACCCAGTACTTC. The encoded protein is CSARGGAAEETQYF.

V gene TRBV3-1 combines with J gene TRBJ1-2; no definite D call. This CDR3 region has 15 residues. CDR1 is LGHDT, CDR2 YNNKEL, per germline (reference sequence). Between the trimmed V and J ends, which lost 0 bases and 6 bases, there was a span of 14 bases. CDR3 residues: CASSQDEPPFDGYTF. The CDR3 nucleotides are TGTGCCAGCAGCCAAGATGAGCCTCCGTTCGATGGCTACACCTTC.

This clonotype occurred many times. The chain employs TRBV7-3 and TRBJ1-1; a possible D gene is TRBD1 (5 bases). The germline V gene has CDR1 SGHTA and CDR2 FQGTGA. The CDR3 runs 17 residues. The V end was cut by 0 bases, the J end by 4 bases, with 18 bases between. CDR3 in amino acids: CASSLTSLSGTGTEAFF. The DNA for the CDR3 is TGTGCCAGCAGCTTAACGTCATTGTCGGGGACTGGCACTGAAGCTTTCTTT. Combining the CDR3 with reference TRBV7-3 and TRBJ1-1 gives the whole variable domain GAGVSQTPSNKVTEKGKYVELRCDPISGHTALYWYRQSLGQGPEFLIYFQGTGAADDSGLPNDRFFAVRPEGSVSTLKIQRTERGDSAVYLCASSLTSLSGTGTEAFFGQGTRLTVV.

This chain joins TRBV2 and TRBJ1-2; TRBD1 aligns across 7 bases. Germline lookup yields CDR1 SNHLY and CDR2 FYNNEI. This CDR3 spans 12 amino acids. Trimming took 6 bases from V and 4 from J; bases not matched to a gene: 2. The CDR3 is CASRNRGYGYTF. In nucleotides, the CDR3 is TGTGCCAGCAGGAACAGGGGCTATGGCTACACCTTC.

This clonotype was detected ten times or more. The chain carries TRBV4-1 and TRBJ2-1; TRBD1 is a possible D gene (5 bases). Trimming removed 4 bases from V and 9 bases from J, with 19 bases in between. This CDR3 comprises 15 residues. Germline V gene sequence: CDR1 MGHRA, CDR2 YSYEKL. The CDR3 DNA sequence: TGCGCCAGCAGCCCCTTGGGGCCCAAACTGCCTGAGCAGTTCTTC. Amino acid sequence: CASSPLGPKLPEQFF.

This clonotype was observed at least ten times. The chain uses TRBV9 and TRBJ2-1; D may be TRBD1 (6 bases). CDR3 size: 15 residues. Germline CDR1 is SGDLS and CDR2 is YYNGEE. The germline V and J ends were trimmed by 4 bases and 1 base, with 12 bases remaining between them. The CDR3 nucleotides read TGTGCCAGCAGCCCAGGGGCAGGTTCCTACAATGAGCAGTTCTTC. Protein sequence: CASSPGAGSYNEQFF.

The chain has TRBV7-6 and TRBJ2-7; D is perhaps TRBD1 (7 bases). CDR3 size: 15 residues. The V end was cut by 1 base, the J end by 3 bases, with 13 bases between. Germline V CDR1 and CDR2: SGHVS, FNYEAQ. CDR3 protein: CASSLEWQGGYEQYF. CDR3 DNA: TGTGCCAGCAGCTTAGAATGGCAGGGGGGCTACGAGCAGTACTTC.